One sample yielded the 7 T cell receptor beta chains listed below, sequenced in a study of read filtering for tumor transcriptome and immune sequencing. The library was built from about 400 ng RNA with molecular barcoded adaptors for alpha/delta and beta/gamma chains. In TCRdb, the reads were re-called with MiXCR into one record per CDR3 protein. This table has 45,000 to 55,000 distinct CDR3 sequences, about 12% appearing once. Sequencing input: a population of CD138-negative cells sorted from bone marrow. These receptors were collected from a donor aged 40 or older with multiple myeloma.

This clonotype was observed at least ten times. The chain links TRBV29-1 to TRBJ1-1, with unresolved D. The CDR3 sequence is 11 residues long. Germline V gives CDR1 SQVTM, CDR2 ANQGSEA. Trimming left V 4 bases short and J 1 base short, with 4 bases between. The CDR3 DNA reads TGCAGCGTTGGGGAGAACACTGAAGCTTTCTTT. Protein: CSVGENTEAFF.

This clonotype was counted between two and nine times. A single base is all that separates this from a far larger clone, so a read error is likely. The chain employs TRBV3-2 and TRBJ2-1; TRBD2, the table's D call, lacks a check against the DNA. TRBV3-2 is an annotated pseudogene. This CDR3 has 15 residues. The CDR3, as DNA: TGTGCCAGCAGCCAACTTGACGGCCCGTCCAATGAGCAGCTCTTC. Encoded protein: CASSQLDGPSNEQLF.

In this sample, this clonotype turned up many times. The chain joins TRBV20-1 to TRBJ1-5; perhaps TRBD1 as D (5 bases). The ends were cut back, 1 base at V and 4 bases at J, with 8 bases in the middle. Looked up from germline, CDR1 is DFQATT and CDR2 is SNEGSKA (reference sequence). The CDR3 length is 13 residues. The CDR3 nucleotides read TGCAGTGCTAGAGGTTCAGGGAATCAGCCCCAGCATTTT. Translation gives CSARGSGNQPQHF.

Of note for this clonotype: The germline gene is not matched at one end of the junction; a read error may be the cause. The CDR3 DNA is TGTGCCAGCAGCCTTCAGACTCAATCCTACAATGAGCAGCTCTTC. Its protein is CASSLQTQSYNEQLF. The chain combines TRBV6-2 or TRBV6-3 with TRBJ2-1; D is unresolved. Germline V gives CDR1 MNHEY, CDR2 SVGEGT. This CDR3 spans 15 amino acids.

This clonotype has at least ten counts. The chain is built from TRBV4-3 and TRBJ2-5; a weak D match, TRBD1 (7 bases). The V and J ends lost 4 bases and 1 base respectively, with 16 bases between them. Per germline, CDR1 LGHNA and CDR2 YSLEER. This CDR3 region has 16 residues. The CDR3 DNA reads TGCGCCAGCAGCCCCGGGCGGGGACAGCCCCAAGAGACCCAGTACTTC. It is translated as CASSPGRGQPQETQYF.

For this clonotype: Possible read error: a much larger clone is one base away. The V gene is TRBV9, the J gene TRBJ2-3; no clear D gene. Germline loops: CDR1 SGDLS, CDR2 YYNGEE. This CDR3 region has 14 residues. Trimming took 5 bases from V and 0 from J, leaving 10 bases between them. CDR3 sequence (DNA): TGTGCCAGCAGTCCAAGTTTCAGCACAGATACGCAGTATTTT. It codes for CASSPSFSTDTQYF.

In this sample, this clonotype turned up many times. The chain has TRBV7-6 and TRBJ2-5; 7 nucleotides match TRBD1. This CDR3 has 13 residues. CDR1 and CDR2 (germline): SGHVS, FNYEAQ. V shed 3 bases and J 5 bases; nucleotides not matched to a gene: 3. The CDR3 DNA sequence: TGTGCCAGCAGCTTCACAGGGGCTGAGACCCAGTACTTC. This translates into CASSFTGAETQYF.